One and the same sample provided the 10 T cell receptor beta chains below, sequenced in a study of T-cell memory formation after mild COVID-19. Using its own MiXCR run on the 5' RACE reads, TCRdb lists one record per CDR3 protein. The data show about 360,000 distinct CDR3 sequences, under 15% seen once. Sequences were obtained from PBMCs or a T cell subset sorted from them (not recorded which). Receptors were obtained from a man younger than 35 who had mild COVID-19 (a few samples of this study predate the infection). Cell type and time point are not known.

This clonotype was found a few times. J is TRBJ2-1 and V is TRBV20-1; 15 bases agree with TRBD2. Germline V CDR1 and CDR2: DFQATT, SNEGSKA (reference sequence). J gave up 2 bases and V 7 bases, and 3 bases lay outside the gene matches. The CDR3 consists of 15 residues. CDR3 amino acids: CSVGLAGGPYNEQFF. The CDR3 DNA reads TGCAGTGTCGGACTAGCGGGGGGGCCCTACAATGAGCAGTTCTTC.

This chain connects TRBV6-6 to TRBJ1-2; D uncertain. There are 15 residues in the CDR3. Trimming pared 6 bases from V and 5 bases from J, leaving 19 bases between. Germline CDR1 is MNHNY and CDR2 is SVGAGI (reference sequence). The CDR3 loop is CASRTNGYLEYGYTF. In DNA, the CDR3 is TGTGCCAGCAGGACTAACGGATACCTGGAGTATGGCTACACCTTC.

This clonotype was detected only a few times. The genes are TRBV3-1 and TRBJ2-2; TRBD1 is a possible D gene (6 bases). The CDR3 is 14 amino acids. V was clipped by 1 base and J by 6 bases, with 9 bases between them. Germline CDR1 LGHDT, CDR2 YNNKEL (reference sequence). The CDR3: CASSQAGAAGELFF. CDR3 DNA sequence: TGTGCCAGCAGCCAAGCAGGGGCGGCCGGGGAGCTGTTTTTT.

In its sample, this clonotype was seen a few times. The genes are TRBV12-3 or TRBV12-4 and TRBJ1-2; the D gene is possibly TRBD1 (6 bases). Deletions cut 6 bases from V and 5 bases from J, with 16 bases between. This CDR3 has 14 amino acids. CDR3 in amino acids: CASSANRARYGYTF. DNA for the CDR3: TGTGCCAGCAGCGCCAACAGGGCAAGATATGGCTACACCTTC.

The rearrangement uses TRBV7-6 and TRBJ2-3, with a weak D call TRBD2 (7 bases). The CDR3 is 14 amino acids. CDR1 and CDR2 from the germline V gene are SGHVS and FNYEAQ. The V gene lost 5 bases and the J gene lost 4 bases, with 13 bases spanning the gap. This CDR3 is CASSRGGAPDTQYF. The CDR3 coding sequence is TGTGCCAGCAGCCGTGGGGGGGCCCCAGATACGCAGTATTTT.

The chain carries TRBV6-5 and TRBJ1-2, with 7 bases aligning to TRBD1. The CDR3 runs 15 residues. The trim removed 8 bases at V and 7 bases at J, leaving 16 bases unmatched. From germline, CDR1 is MNHEY and CDR2 SVGAGI. The CDR3 here is CASGEVGGLTSGYTF. The DNA for the CDR3 is TGTGCCAGCGGCGAAGTAGGGGGCCTTACCAGTGGCTACACCTTC.

Only one count was recorded for this clonotype. The V call is TRBV7-2, the J call TRBJ2-1, with TRBD1 as a possible D gene (6 bases). V lost 6 bases and J 2 bases, leaving 17 bases between the germline ends. There are 16 residues in the CDR3. Germline values: CDR1 SGHTA, CDR2 FQGNSA. The CDR3 DNA reads TGTGCCAGCAGGCGACAGGCCATCTTACCCTACAATGAGCAGTTCTTC. This codes for CASRRQAILPYNEQFF.

This clonotype occurred once. The V and J genes are TRBV7-9 and TRBJ1-2, with 7 bases identical to TRBD1. The J segment lost 6 bases and the V segment lost 3 bases, leaving 13 bases of the junction unmatched. CDR1 SEHNR and CDR2 FQNEAQ come from the germline V gene (reference sequence). The CDR3 is 16 amino acids. CDR3 nucleotides: TGTGCCAGCAGCTTCCGGGACAGCCAAAGGACGAATGGCTACACCTTC. Protein product: CASSFRDSQRTNGYTF.

The rearrangement uses TRBV18 and TRBJ2-1, with D possibly TRBD2 on 6 matching bases. The CDR3 length is 16 residues. Deletions cut 0 bases from V and 2 bases from J, with 11 bases between. Germline assignment: CDR1 KGHSH and CDR2 LQKENI. The CDR3 DNA is TGTGCCAGCTCACCACCGGCTAGCGCGGCCTACAATGAGCAGTTCTTC. Translating it yields CASSPPASAAYNEQFF.

Only a few counts were recorded for this clonotype. The genes are TRBV10-3 and TRBJ1-2; tentatively, D is TRBD1 (6 bases). The CDR3 spans 13 residues. Germline CDR1 reads ENHRY; CDR2 reads SYGVKD. V gave up 8 bases and J gave up 6 bases, with 16 bases separating them. CDR3 sequence (DNA): TGTGCCATCCGTCTTACAGGGAGCCATGGCTACACCTTC. Translated, it gives CAIRLTGSHGYTF.